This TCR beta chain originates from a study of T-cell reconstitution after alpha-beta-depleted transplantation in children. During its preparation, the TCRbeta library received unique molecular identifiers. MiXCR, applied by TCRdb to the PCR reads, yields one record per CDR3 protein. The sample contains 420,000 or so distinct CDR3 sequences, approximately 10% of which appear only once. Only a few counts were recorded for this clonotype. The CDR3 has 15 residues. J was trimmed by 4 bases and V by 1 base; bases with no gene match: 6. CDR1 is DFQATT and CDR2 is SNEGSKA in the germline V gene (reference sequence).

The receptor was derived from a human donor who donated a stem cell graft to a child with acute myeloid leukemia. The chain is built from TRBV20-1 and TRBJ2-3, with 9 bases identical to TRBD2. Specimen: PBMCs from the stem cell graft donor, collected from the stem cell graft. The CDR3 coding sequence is TGCAGTGCTAGAGGGGGCGGGGGGGGTTCAGATACGCAGTATTTT. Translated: CSARGGGGGSDTQYF.